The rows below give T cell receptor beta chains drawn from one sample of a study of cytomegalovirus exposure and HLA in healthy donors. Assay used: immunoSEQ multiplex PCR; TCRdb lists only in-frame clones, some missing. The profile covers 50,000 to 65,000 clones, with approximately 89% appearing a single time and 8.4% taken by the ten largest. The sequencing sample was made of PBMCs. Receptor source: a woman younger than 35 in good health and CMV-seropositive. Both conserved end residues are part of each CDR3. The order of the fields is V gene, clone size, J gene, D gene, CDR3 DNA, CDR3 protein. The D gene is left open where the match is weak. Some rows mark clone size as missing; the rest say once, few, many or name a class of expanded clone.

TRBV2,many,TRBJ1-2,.,TGTGCCAGCAGTAGGACATCGGATGGCTACACCTTC,CASSRTSDGYTF
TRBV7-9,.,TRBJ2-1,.,TGTGCCAGCAGCTTAGCGTGGCAGGGGCAAGAAAGAAATGAGCAGTTCTTC,CASSLAWQGQERNEQFF
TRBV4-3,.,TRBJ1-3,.,TGCGCCAGCAGCCAAAGCGCCCAGGGTTCTGGAAACACCATATATTTT,CASSQSAQGSGNTIYF
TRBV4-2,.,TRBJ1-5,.,TGTGCCAGCAGCCAAGAGTTCGTGGGGGCCCATCAGCCCCAGCATTTT,CASSQEFVGAHQPQHF
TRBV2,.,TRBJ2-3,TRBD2,TGTGCCAGCCCCAGGGCACCCGGGGGGGGCACAGATACGCAGTATTTT,CASPRAPGGGTDTQYF
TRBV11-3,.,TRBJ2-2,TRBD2,TGTGCCAGCAGCCCAAGGACTAGCGGGGACCCCGGGGAGCTGTTTTTT,CASSPRTSGDPGELFF
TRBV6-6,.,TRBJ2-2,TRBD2,TGTGCCAGCAGTTACTCAGCGGGGTCCGGAGGGGAGCTGTTTTTT,CASSYSAGSGGELFF
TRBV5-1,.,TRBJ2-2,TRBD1,TGCGCCAGCAGCTCCCCTGACAGGGGGGGGACCGGGGAGCTGTTTTTT,CASSSPDRGGTGELFF
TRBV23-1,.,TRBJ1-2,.,TGCGCCAGCAGTCAAGTTTCGGTCTATGGCTACACCTTC,CASSQVSVYGYTF
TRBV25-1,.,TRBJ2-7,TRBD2,TGTGCCAGCAGCGTCTCATCGGGGGGTTACGAGCAGTACTTC,CASSVSSGGYEQYF
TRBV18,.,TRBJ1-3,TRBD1,TGTGCCAGCTCACCGCCCAGCCTGACAGGGATTGGAAACACCATATATTTT,CASSPPSLTGIGNTIYF
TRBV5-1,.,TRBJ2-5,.,TGCGCCAGCAGCATCAGCCAAGAGACCCAGTACTTC,CASSISQETQYF
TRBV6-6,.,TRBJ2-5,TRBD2,TGTGCCAGCAGTGATAGCGGGGACCCGCTACGGACCCAGTACTTC,CASSDSGDPLRTQYF
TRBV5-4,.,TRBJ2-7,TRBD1,TGTGCCAGCAGCTTGGAGGGGACAGTTTTTAATCCGGGGTTATACGAGCAGTACTTC,CASSLEGTVFNPGLYEQYF
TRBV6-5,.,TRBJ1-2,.,TGTGCCAGCAGTGAGGGTCAGAACTATGGCTACACCTTC,CASSEGQNYGYTF
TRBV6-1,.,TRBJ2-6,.,TGTGCCAGCAGTGAAGAGAGGGCTGGGGCCAACGTCCTGACTTTC,CASSEERAGANVLTF
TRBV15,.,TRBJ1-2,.,TGTGCCACCCAGTCCTATAACCTGGAGGACTATGGCCACACCTTC,CATQSYNLEDYGHTF
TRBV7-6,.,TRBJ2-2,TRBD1,TGTGCCAGCAGCTCGGGGACAGGCACCGGGGAGCTGTTTTTT,CASSSGTGTGELFF
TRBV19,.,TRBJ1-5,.,TGTGCCAGTACCCCGTCGGGGGATCAGCCCCAGCATTTT,CASTPSGDQPQHF
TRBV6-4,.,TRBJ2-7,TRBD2,TGTGCCAGCAGTGCGGGACTAGAGATATACGAGCAGTACTTC,CASSAGLEIYEQYF
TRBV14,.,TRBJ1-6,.,TGTGCCAGCAGCCAATGGAGCAGCTCCTATAATTCACCCCTCCACTTT,CASSQWSSSYNSPLHF
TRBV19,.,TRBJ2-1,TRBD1,TGTGCCAGTAGTATGGGACAGGGGGTCTACAATGAGCAGTTCTTC,CASSMGQGVYNEQFF
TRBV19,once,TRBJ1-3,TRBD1,TGTGCCAGTCGCCAAAACAGGGGGTCCGGAAACACCATATATTTT,CASRQNRGSGNTIYF
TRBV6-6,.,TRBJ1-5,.,TGTGCCAGCAGTCCACAGGGTTATCAGCCCCAGCATTTT,CASSPQGYQPQHF
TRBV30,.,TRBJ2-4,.,TGTGCCTGGAGTAGATTTGGGCAGGGAAAAAACATTCAGTACTTC,CAWSRFGQGKNIQYF
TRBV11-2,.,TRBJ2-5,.,TGTGCCAGCAGCTTAGATGGAAGCAGGGGGACCCAGTACTTC,CASSLDGSRGTQYF
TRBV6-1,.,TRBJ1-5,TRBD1,TGTGCCAGCAGTAGCCGGGACAGGGGCAATCAGCCCCAGCATTTT,CASSSRDRGNQPQHF